This T cell receptor beta chain derives from a study of blood T cells in healthy people across ages. General observations from the study: With age, beta diversity per million T cells declined roughly linearly, significantly by 30 to 40.

The second PCR ran roughly 7 to 11 cycles with a sample-barcoded 5' primer and J-beta primers. There were at least 3 million CDR3-containing paired-end reads obtained from each sample. Via MiXCR, TCRdb re-called the 5' RACE reads, giving one row per CDR3 protein. The sample consists of some 1.5 million distinct CDR3 sequences, roughly 27% of them appearing once. Deletions cut 1 base from V and 5 bases from J, with 3 bases between. The CDR3 has 12 residues. CDR1 and CDR2 (germline): SGHAT, FQNNGV. Notes on this clonotype: Antigen specificity is unknown.

Material for sequencing was blood. V is TRBV11-2 and J is TRBJ2-4; D is unclear. The origin of this receptor is a woman aged 25 to 39 in good health. This chain's CDR3 is CASSLVQNIQYF. In nucleotides, the CDR3 is TGTGCCAGCAGCTTAGTTCAAAACATTCAGTACTTC.